The T cell receptor (beta chain) under discussion was sequenced for a study of shared clonotypes between healthy human individuals. The overall study: The study used three CD4 naive, three CD4 memory, two CD8 naive and one CD8 memory plate per donor.

Points on this clone: Its antigen is as yet unknown.

TCRdb keeps only in-frame clones here, not all; method: immunoSEQ multiplex PCR. The sample holds under 550,000 clones, about 96% seen once. The V and J ends lost 4 bases and 8 bases respectively, with 15 bases between them. The V gene's germline CDR1 is SGHNT and CDR2 YYREEE (reference sequence). CDR3 size: 13 residues. Study-level points and caveats: Between a few donors, naive CD4 clonotypes were shared at a level of about 5%. Naive subsets usually exceeded memory subsets in estimated richness.

The V call is TRBV5-4, the J call TRBJ1-2; perhaps TRBD1 as D (5 bases). The receptor was derived from a woman in her 30s in good health. The specimen was naive CD4+ T cells sorted from blood. As to subset: CD45RA+ positively selected. The CDR3 nucleotides are TGTGCCAGCAGCGCTCAGGGCCGCGGCGGCTACACCTTC. Translated, it gives CASSAQGRGGYTF. Variable domain in full (rest from reference TRBV5-4 and TRBJ1-2): ETGVTQSPTHLIKTRGQQVTLRCSSQSGHNTVSWYQQALGQGPQFIFQYYREEENGRGNFPPRFSGLQFPNYSSELNVNALELDDSALYLCASSAQGRGGYTFGSGTRLTVV.